This T cell receptor beta chain was observed in a study of fetal regulatory T cell absence and autoimmunity. Study-level findings and limits: In IPEX, the enrichment was taken to support antigen-driven autoimmunity before birth. Pancreas TCRs were oligoclonally enriched versus cord blood, some clones over 80-fold. Pancreas and cord blood did not differ much in TRB family usage.

CDR3 length equals 15 residues. Assay used: immunoSEQ multiplex PCR; TCRdb lists only in-frame clones, some missing. The sample contains just over 45,000 clones, around 85% of which appear only once. This clone was seen only once. What it recognizes is unknown. The rearrangement links TRBV21-1 to TRBJ1-4. TRBV21-1 is deemed a pseudogene. Material: cord blood. The clonotype originates from a newborn boy with IPEX syndrome. As DNA, the CDR3 is TGTGCCAGCAGCAAAGCCCGGGAGGGGAAGGAAAAACTGTTTTTT. This gives the protein CASSKAREGKEKLFF.